Shown below are 12 T cell receptor beta chains from a single sample sequenced in a study of blood T cell repertoires in COVID-19. Generated by immunoSEQ multiplex PCR, the TCRdb table keeps only in-frame clones and is missing some. The sample consists of 200,000 to 300,000 clones, 82% of them appearing once. The sample comprised peripheral blood. The receptors here all came from a woman aged 70-85 years with acute or convalescent COVID-19.

V and J are TRBV6-2 or TRBV6-3 and TRBJ1-5, with 8 bases aligning to TRBD1. The CDR3 covers 16 residues. CDR1 is MNHEY, CDR2 SVGEGT, per germline. The V gene end was trimmed by 2 bases and the J gene end by 0 bases; junction bases not matched to a gene: 3. The DNA of the CDR3 is TGTGCCAGCAGTTACGGGGACAGGATTAGCAATCAGCCCCAGCATTTT. Translation: CASSYGDRISNQPQHF.

The rearrangement uses TRBV6-5 and TRBJ1-2, with TRBD1 matching over 7 bases. Germline V gene lookup returns CDR1 MNHEY and CDR2 SVGAGI. The V segment lost 2 bases and the J segment 7 bases; nucleotides outside the gene matches: 7. The CDR3 is made up of 14 amino acids. CDR3: CASSYQTGRGGYTF. The CDR3 DNA sequence: TGTGCCAGCAGTTACCAGACAGGGAGAGGTGGCTACACCTTC.

CDR3 bases: TGTGCCAGCAGTGAAGCGCAGGGACAGCCTTACTATGGCTACACCTTC. Its translation is CASSEAQGQPYYGYTF. The V and J genes are TRBV6-1 and TRBJ1-2; TRBD1 agrees at 7 bases. The trim removed 0 bases at V and 3 bases at J, leaving 7 bases unmatched. Germline values: CDR1 MNHNS, CDR2 SASEGT. The CDR3 consists of 16 residues.

In regard to this clone: This sample also contains other DNA sequences that code for the same CDR3. This chain joins TRBV20-1 and TRBJ1-2, with TRBD1 matching over 7 bases. The V and J ends lost 6 bases and 6 bases, in that order; junction bases with no gene match: 4. Germline V gene sequence: CDR1 DFQATT, CDR2 SNEGSKA (reference sequence). This CDR3 has 11 amino acids. The CDR3 bases are TGCAGTGCAACAGGGGTGGATGGCTACACCTTC. Protein: CSATGVDGYTF.

V and J are TRBV18 and TRBJ2-1, with 7 bases fitting TRBD1. The CDR3 length is 14 residues. With V trimmed by 0 bases and J by 6 bases, 2 bases remained unmatched. Germline V gene lookup returns CDR1 KGHSH and CDR2 LQKENI. In DNA form, the CDR3 reads TGTGCCAGCTCACCACCGGGACAGAGCAATGAGCAGTTCTTC. Protein product: CASSPPGQSNEQFF.

CDR3 sequence: CASSYSEAREPQHF. CDR3 DNA: TGTGCCAGCAGTTACTCCGAGGCCCGGGAGCCCCAGCATTTT. This chain joins TRBV6-2 or TRBV6-3 and TRBJ1-5, with D hard to call. The CDR3 length is 14 residues. Germline assignment: CDR1 MNHEY and CDR2 SVGEGT. V lost 0 bases, J lost 8 bases, and 11 bases lay in between.

This rearrangement joins TRBV10-3 to TRBJ1-3, with D hard to call. Germline V gene data show CDR1 as ENHRY and CDR2 as SYGVKD. Trimming left V 10 bases short and J 0 bases short, with 4 bases between. There are 11 residues in the CDR3. The CDR3 DNA reads as TGTGCCACCCACTCTGGAAACACCATATATTTT. Encoded protein: CATHSGNTIYF.

This clone appeared once. The CDR3 coding sequence is TGTGCCAGCAGTTACGGAGGGAAGTTAGCCAAAAACATTCAGTACTTC. It codes for CASSYGGKLAKNIQYF. The chain has TRBV6-6 and TRBJ2-4; TRBD2 might be the D (6 bases). The CDR3 runs 16 residues. V lost 2 bases and J 0 bases, leaving 11 bases between the germline ends. CDR1 is MNHNY, CDR2 SVGAGI, per germline (reference sequence).

The chain joins TRBV20-1 to TRBJ1-4, with 8 nucleotides matching TRBD1. The length of the CDR3 is 14 residues. Trimming took 3 bases from V and 6 from J; bases not matched to a gene: 6. Germline CDR1 and CDR2: DFQATT and SNEGSKA (reference sequence). The CDR3 DNA follows: TGCAGTGCTAGTAAGGGGACAGGTGATGAAAAACTGTTTTTT. Protein sequence: CSASKGTGDEKLFF.

The gene calls are TRBV9 and TRBJ2-1, with 14 bases matching TRBD2. Per the germline V gene, CDR1 is SGDLS and CDR2 is YYNGEE. This CDR3 has 17 residues. The J segment lost 4 bases and the V segment lost 4 bases, leaving 7 bases of the junction unmatched. DNA for the CDR3: TGTGCCAGCAGCCAGACTAGCGGGGGGGCAAGGTACAATGAGCAGTTCTTC. As protein: CASSQTSGGARYNEQFF.

This chain links TRBV7-9 with TRBJ2-5; D is possibly TRBD1 (7 bases). V lost 1 base, J lost 4 bases, and 16 bases lay in between. CDR1 and CDR2 (germline): SEHNR, FQNEAQ (reference sequence). The CDR3 has 16 residues. This CDR3 is CASSLVAGQHAETQYF. The CDR3 DNA follows: TGTGCCAGCAGCTTAGTGGCGGGACAGCATGCAGAGACCCAGTACTTC.

Only a few counts were recorded for this clone. This chain joins TRBV10-3 and TRBJ1-1; unclear D gene. Trimming cost V 2 bases and J 1 base, with 5 bases left between them. The CDR3 covers 13 residues. The germline V gene encodes CDR1 ENHRY and CDR2 SYGVKD. The CDR3 is CAISEDKNTEAFF. DNA for the CDR3: TGTGCCATCAGTGAGGACAAGAACACTGAAGCTTTCTTT.